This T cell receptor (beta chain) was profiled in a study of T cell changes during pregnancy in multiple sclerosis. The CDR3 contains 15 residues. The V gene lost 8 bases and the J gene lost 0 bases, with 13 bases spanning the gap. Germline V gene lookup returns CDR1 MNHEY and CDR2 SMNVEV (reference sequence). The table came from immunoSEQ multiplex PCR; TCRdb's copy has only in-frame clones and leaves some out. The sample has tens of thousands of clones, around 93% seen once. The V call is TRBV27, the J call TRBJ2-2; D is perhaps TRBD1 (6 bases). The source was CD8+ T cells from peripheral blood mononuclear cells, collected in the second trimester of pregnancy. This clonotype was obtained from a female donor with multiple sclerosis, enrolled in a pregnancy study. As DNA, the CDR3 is TGTGCCAGCCGGACAGAGACGTCGAACACCGGGGAGCTGTTTTTT. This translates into CASRTETSNTGELFF.